The clone carrying this TCR beta chain showed up many times. The data were obtained in a study of T-cell reconstitution after alpha-beta-depleted transplantation in children. Looked up from germline, CDR1 is ENHRY and CDR2 is SYGVKD. V was trimmed by 3 bases and J by 5 bases, leaving 8 bases between them. The CDR3 runs 13 residues. Molecular barcoding with unique molecular identifiers was used for the TCRbeta library. A single record per CDR3 protein comes from TCRdb applying MiXCR to the PCR reads. This sample has about 400,000 distinct CDR3 sequences, with roughly 22% found just once. The chain carries TRBV10-3 and TRBJ2-1, with TRBD2 as a possible D gene (6 bases). The material sequenced was PBMCs from the stem cell graft donor, taken from the stem cell graft. This TCR came from a human donor who donated a stem cell graft to a child with acute myeloid leukemia. The CDR3 DNA is TGTGCCATCAGTGATGGAGGGCACAATGAGCAGTTCTTC. Translation: CAISDGGHNEQFF.